This TCR beta chain is drawn from a study of blood T cell repertoires in COVID-19 (dated by TCRdb to 2019 to 2021). About the full investigation: Samples covering the acute and convalescent phases of COVID-19 were provided by collaborators in the United States, Italy and Spain. The repertoires were made available in a free public database intended to serve as a resource for research on the immune response to SARS-CoV-2. Where available, HLA class I and class II types were taken from metadata supplied by the sample provider and were not determined by assay-based typing. The samples were drawn from the first 160 participants of the ongoing ImmuneRACE study and from 1,254 subjects provided by 6 global collaborators. A de-identified subject ID, COVID-19 status, age in years and sex were almost always included in the sample metadata. The dataset comprised deeply sampled blood TCRbeta repertoires from subjects exposed to, actively infected with, or recovered from COVID-19. The prospective study material was composed of cDNA or gDNA derived from T cells, B-cell-depleted T cells, or PBMCs. Broader findings and caveats from the paper: How much clinical and demographic metadata was included differed by source and by participant, and the metadata was provided uncurated.

Based on the germline V gene, the CDR1 and CDR2 sequences are SGHTA and FQGTGA. The CDR3 has 14 amino acids, counting the end cysteine and phenylalanine. CDR3 DNA is the only sequence kept; it has 42 bases, read in frame from the first base. V gives up 4 bases and J gives up 4 bases, and the segment between their germline ends measures 13 bases. TCRbeta CDR3 regions were amplified from genomic DNA by means of the immunoSEQ Assay, a bias-controlled multiplex PCR. Concerning the study's data processing: The number of nucleated cells in each sample was estimated from the amplification of reference gene primers within the assay. To quantify the absolute abundance of each unique TCRbeta CDR3 rearrangement, sequence reads were collapsed and filtered. For each sample, productive Simpson clonality was calculated as the square root of Simpson's diversity index over productive rearrangements. TCRdb took over this immuneACCESS table, retaining in-frame rearrangements with V and J assigned. Such tables are incomplete; in checked studies, under half of the missing clones stem from an unresolved V gene, and the remainder is unexplained. D and trimming were read from the DNA, whereas the V and J calls and clone size are those reported in that table. The table for this sample lists 410,000 or so clones; approximately 90% of them were counted only once. Clones ranked in the top ten supply 1.5% to 1.7% of the sample.

In Seattle, one collaborating source enrolled patients while the infection was active and tracked those patients longitudinally over the course of disease. Each collaborating institution followed its own protocols to collect whole blood in K2EDTA tubes. For TCRbeta analysis, collaborators shipped samples as frozen whole blood, isolated PBMCs, or DNA extracted from either of those sample types. This clone has a handful of counts. What this receptor recognizes is not known. Per-nucleotide qualities are absent, and no much larger clonotype sits a single base away. Recombination joined TRBV7-3 with TRBJ1-1; a tentative D call is TRBD1 (6 bases match). The source material was peripheral blood. The clonotype comes from a woman aged 40 to 50 with COVID-19, enrolled during active disease. The DNA sequence reads TGTGCCAGCAGCTCGGGGGGCGGGAGCACTGAAGCTTTCTTT. This yields the protein CASSSGGGSTEAFF.